One T cell receptor beta chain is described in this entry. This sample stems from a study of blood T cell repertoires in COVID-19. Overall study: Samples of COVID-19 (acute and convalescent) were obtained from the United States, Italy and Spain.

Data came from immunoSEQ multiplex PCR; TCRdb stores just in-frame clones and leaves some out. This table has about 170,000 clones, about 82% appearing once. Trimming left V 0 bases short and J 7 bases short, with 13 bases between. There are 15 residues in the CDR3. The germline CDR1 and CDR2 sequences are KGHSH and LQKENI. This receptor was identified in a woman of 80 years or more with COVID-19, enrolled during active disease. The sequenced material came from peripheral blood. This chain links TRBV18 with TRBJ1-5; tentative D call: TRBD1 (5 bases). In DNA form, the CDR3 reads TGTGCCAGCTCACCACCAGTAGGGGCCGGACAGCCCCAGCATTTT. It specifies CASSPPVGAGQPQHF.